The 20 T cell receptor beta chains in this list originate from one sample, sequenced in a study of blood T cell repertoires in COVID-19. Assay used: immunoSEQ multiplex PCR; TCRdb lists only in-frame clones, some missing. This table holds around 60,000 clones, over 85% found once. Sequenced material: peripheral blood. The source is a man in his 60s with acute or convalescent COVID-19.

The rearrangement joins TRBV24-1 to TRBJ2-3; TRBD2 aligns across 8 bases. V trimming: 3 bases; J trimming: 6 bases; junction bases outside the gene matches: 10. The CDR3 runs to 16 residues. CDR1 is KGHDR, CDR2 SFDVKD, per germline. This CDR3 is CATSDATAGVLDTQYF. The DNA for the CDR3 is TGTGCCACCAGTGATGCAACAGCGGGGGTCCTGGATACGCAGTATTTT.

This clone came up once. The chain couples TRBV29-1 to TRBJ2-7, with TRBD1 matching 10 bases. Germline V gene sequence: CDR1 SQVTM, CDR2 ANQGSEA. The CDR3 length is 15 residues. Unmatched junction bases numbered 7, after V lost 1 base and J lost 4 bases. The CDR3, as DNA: TGCAGCGTTGAAGGACTGTCGGGACAGGGGTACGAGCAGTACTTC. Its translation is CSVEGLSGQGYEQYF.

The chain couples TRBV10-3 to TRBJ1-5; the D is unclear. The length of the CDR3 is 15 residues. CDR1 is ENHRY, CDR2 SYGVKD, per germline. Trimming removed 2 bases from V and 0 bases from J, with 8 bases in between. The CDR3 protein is CAISEGPDSNQPQHF. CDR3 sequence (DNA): TGTGCCATCAGTGAGGGGCCAGATAGCAATCAGCCCCAGCATTTT.

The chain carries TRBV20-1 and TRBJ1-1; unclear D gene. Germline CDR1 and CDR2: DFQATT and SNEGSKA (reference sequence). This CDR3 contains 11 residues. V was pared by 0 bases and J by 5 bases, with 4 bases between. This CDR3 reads CSAREQTEAFF. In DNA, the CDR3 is TGCAGTGCTAGAGAACAGACTGAAGCTTTCTTT.

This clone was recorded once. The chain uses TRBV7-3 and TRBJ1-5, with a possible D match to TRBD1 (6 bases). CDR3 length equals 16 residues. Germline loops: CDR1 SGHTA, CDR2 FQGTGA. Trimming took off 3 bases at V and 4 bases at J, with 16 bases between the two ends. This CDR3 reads CASSFPGAGANQPQHF. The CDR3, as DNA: TGTGCCAGCAGCTTCCCGGGGGCGGGGGCGAATCAGCCCCAGCATTTT.

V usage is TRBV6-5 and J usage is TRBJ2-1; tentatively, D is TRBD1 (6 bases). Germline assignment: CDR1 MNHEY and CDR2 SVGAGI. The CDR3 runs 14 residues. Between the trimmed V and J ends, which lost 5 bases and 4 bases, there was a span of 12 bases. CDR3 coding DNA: TGTGCCAGCAGTACAGGGAGAGGTTACAATGAGCAGTTCTTC. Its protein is CASSTGRGYNEQFF.

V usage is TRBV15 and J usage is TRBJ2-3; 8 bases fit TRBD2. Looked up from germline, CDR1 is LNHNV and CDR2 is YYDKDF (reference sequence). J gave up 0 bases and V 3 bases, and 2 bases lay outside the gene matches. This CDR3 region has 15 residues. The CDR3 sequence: CATSRSSGSTDTQYF. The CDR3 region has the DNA TGTGCCACCAGCAGGTCTAGCGGGAGCACAGATACGCAGTATTTT. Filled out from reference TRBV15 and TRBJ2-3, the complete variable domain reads DAMVIQNPRYQVTQFGKPVTLSCSQTLNHNVMYWYQQKSSQAPKLLFHYYDKDFNNEADTPDNFQSRRPNTSFCFLDIRSPGLGDTAMYLCATSRSSGSTDTQYFGPGTRLTVL.

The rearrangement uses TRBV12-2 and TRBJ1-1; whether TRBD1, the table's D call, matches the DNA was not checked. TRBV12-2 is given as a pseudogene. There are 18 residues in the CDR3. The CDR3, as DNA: TGTGCAAGTCGCCTTCAAAAAGGGGGACGTATCCTCTGGCCGGGAGCTTTCTTT. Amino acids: CASRLQKGGRILWPGAFF.

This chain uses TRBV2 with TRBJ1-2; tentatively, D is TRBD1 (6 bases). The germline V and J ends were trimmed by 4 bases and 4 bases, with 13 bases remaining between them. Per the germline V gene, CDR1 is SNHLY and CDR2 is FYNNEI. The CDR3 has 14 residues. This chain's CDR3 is CASSARGRSYGYTF. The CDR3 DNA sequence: TGTGCCAGCAGTGCCAGGGGCCGAAGCTATGGCTACACCTTC.

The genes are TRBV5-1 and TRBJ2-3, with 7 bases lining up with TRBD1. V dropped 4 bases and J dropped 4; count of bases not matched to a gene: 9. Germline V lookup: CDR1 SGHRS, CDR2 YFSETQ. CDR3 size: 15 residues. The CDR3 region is CASSLGDREADTQYF. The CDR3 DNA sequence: TGCGCCAGCAGCCTGGGGGACAGAGAAGCAGATACGCAGTATTTT.

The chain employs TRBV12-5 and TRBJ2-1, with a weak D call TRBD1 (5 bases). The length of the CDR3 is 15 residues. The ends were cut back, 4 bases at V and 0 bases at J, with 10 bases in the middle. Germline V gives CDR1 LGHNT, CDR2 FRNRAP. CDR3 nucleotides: TGTGCTAGTGGTTCAGGGTCGAGCTCCTACAATGAGCAGTTCTTC. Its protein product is CASGSGSSSYNEQFF. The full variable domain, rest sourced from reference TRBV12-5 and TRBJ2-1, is DARVTQTPRHKVTEMGQEVTMRCQPILGHNTVFWYRQTMMQGLELLAYFRNRAPLDDSGMPKDRFSAEMPDATLATLKIQPSEPRDSAVYFCASGSGSSSYNEQFFGPGTRLTVL.

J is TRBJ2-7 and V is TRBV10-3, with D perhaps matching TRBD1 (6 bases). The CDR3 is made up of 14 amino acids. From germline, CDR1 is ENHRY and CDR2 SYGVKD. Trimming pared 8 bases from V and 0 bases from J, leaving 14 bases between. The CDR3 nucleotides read TGTGCCATCCTCAACAGGGAAAGCTCCTACGAGCAGTACTTC. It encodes CAILNRESSYEQYF.

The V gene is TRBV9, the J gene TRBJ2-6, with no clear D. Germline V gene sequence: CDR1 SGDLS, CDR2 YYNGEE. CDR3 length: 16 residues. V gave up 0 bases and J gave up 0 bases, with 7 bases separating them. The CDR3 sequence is CASSVVQPSGANVLTF. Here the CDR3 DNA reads TGTGCCAGCAGCGTAGTACAGCCCTCTGGGGCCAACGTCCTGACTTTC.

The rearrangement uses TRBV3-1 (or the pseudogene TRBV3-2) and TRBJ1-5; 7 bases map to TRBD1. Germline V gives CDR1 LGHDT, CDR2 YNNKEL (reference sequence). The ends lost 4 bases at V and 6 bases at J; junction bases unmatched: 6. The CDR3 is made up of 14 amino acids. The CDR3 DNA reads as TGTGCCAGCAGCCTCCGACAGGGACGTCAGCCCCAGCATTTT. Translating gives CASSLRQGRQPQHF.

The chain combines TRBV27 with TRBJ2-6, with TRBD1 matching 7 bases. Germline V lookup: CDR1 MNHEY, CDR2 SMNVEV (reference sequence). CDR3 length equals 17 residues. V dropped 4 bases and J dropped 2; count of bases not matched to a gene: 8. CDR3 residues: CASSSTPTGPGANVLTF. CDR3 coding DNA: TGTGCCAGCAGTTCGACCCCGACAGGGCCTGGGGCCAACGTCCTGACTTTC. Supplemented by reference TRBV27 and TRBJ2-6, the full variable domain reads EAQVTQNPRYLITVTGKKLTVTCSQNMNHEYMSWYRQDPGLGLRQIYYSMNVEVTDKGDVPEGYKVSRKEKRNFPLILESPSPNQTSLYFCASSSTPTGPGANVLTFGAGSRLTVL.

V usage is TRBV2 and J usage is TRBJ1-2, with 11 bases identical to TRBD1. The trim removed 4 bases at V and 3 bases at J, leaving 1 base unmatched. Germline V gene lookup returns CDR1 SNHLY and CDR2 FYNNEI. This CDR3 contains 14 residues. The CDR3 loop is CASSGDRGDYGYTF. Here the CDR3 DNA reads TGTGCCAGCAGTGGGGACAGGGGGGACTATGGCTACACCTTC.

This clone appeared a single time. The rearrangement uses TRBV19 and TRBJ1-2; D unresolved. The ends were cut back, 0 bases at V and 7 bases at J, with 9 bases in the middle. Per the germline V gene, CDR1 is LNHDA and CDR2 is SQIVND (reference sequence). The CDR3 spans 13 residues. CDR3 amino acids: CASSIERGGGYTF. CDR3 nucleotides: TGTGCCAGTAGTATAGAACGGGGAGGTGGCTACACCTTC.

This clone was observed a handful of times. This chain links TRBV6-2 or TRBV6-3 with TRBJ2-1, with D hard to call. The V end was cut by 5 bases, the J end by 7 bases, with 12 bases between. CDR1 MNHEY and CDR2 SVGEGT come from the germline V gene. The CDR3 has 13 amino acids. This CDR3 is CASSRGLTNEQFF. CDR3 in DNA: TGTGCCAGCAGTCGTGGGCTAACGAATGAGCAGTTCTTC.

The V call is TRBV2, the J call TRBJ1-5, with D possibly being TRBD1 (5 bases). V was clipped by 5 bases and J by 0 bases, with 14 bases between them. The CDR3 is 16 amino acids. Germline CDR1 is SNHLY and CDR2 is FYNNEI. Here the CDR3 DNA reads TGTGCCAGCAGTCGGGGGAGTCTCCCTAGCAATCAGCCCCAGCATTTT. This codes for CASSRGSLPSNQPQHF.

The CDR3 DNA follows: TGTGCCACCAGCAGAGAAAGACAGGCGGACCAAAAACTGTTTTTT. Protein: CATSRERQADQKLFF. This chain connects TRBV15 to TRBJ1-4; maybe TRBD1 (6 bases). The CDR3 sequence is 15 residues long. Trimming left V 0 bases short and J 9 bases short, with 14 bases between. Germline assignment: CDR1 LNHNV and CDR2 YYDKDF (reference sequence). The variable domain in full, with the rest retrieved from reference TRBV15 and TRBJ1-4, is DAMVIQNPRYQVTQFGKPVTLSCSQTLNHNVMYWYQQKSSQAPKLLFHYYDKDFNNEADTPDNFQSRRPNTSFCFLDIRSPGLGDTAMYLCATSRERQADQKLFFGSGTQLSVL.